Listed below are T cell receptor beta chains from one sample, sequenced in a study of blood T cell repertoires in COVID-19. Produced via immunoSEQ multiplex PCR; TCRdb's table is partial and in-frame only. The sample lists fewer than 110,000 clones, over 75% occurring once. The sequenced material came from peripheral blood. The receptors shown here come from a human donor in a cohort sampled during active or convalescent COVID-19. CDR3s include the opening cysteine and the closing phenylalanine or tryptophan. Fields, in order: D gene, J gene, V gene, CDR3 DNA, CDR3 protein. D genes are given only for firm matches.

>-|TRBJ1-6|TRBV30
TGTGCCTGGAGTGCCCTAAGTGATTCACCCCTCCACTTT
CAWSALSDSPLHF
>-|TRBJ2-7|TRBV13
TGTGCCAGCAGCTTAGGGGTCCGGGACACCTCCTACGAGCAGTACTTC
CASSLGVRDTSYEQYF
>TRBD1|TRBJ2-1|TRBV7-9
TGTGCCAGCAGCGCCACAGGGGGGTCTGAGCAGTTCTTC
CASSATGGSEQFF
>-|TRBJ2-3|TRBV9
TGTGCCAGCAGCGTAGTCGGCAGGAGCACAGATACGCAGTATTTT
CASSVVGRSTDTQYF
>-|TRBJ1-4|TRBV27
TGTGCCAGCAGTTTATTCTTCGGACTGAATGAAAAACTGTTTTTT
CASSLFFGLNEKLFF
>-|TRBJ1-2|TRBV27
TGTGCCAGCAAAGGGGTAGGGGCCTATGGCTACACCTTC
CASKGVGAYGYTF
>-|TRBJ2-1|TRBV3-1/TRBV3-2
TGTGCCAGCAGCCAGGGCCCCGGTGCTGAGCAGTTCTTC
CASSQGPGAEQFF
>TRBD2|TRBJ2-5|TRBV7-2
TGTGCCAGCAGCTTAGGGGGGGGTGGAGAGACCCAGTACTTC
CASSLGGGGETQYF
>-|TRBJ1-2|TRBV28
TGTGCCAGCAGTTCGCGCGAAACCTACTATGGCTACACCTTC
CASSSRETYYGYTF
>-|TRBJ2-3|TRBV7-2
TGTGCCAGCAGCCTCCGACTCCCAGATACGCAGTATTTT
CASSLRLPDTQYF
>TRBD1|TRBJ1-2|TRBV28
TGTGCCGCGGCGAGACAGGGGTTCAACTATGGCTACACCTTC
CAAARQGFNYGYTF
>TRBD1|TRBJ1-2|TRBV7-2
TGTGCCAGCAGCTTAGCTCGGGACAGCTATGGCTACACCTTC
CASSLARDSYGYTF
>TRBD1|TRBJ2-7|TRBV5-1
TGCGCCAGCAGCTCCGGGACAGGGGGTTACGAGCAGTACTTC
CASSSGTGGYEQYF
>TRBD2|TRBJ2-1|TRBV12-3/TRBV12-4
TGTGCCAGCAGTCCCACTCAGCGGGGGGATCAGTTCTTC
CASSPTQRGDQFF
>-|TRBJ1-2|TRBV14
TGTGCCAGCAGCCAAACTAAGGCCTACTATGGCTACACCTTC
CASSQTKAYYGYTF
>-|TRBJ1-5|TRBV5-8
TGTGCCAGCAGCTTGGAGGGGGGGCCTCAGCCCCAGCATTTT
CASSLEGGPQPQHF